These 5 T cell receptor beta chains came from one sample sequenced in a study of CD8+ T cells in alopecia areata. TCR sequencing used cDNA made by reverse transcription of extracted RNA. TCRdb's table, derived via immunoSEQ multiplex PCR, lists solely in-frame clones and lacks some. The sample lists 45,000 to 70,000 clones; 96% were seen once. The sequencing here drew on CD8+ T cells sorted from blood, taken at week 0. Receptors were obtained from a human donor with alopecia areata.

The chain employs TRBV12-2 and TRBJ2-5; the D call in the table, TRBD2, was not verified against the DNA. TRBV12-2 is a recognized pseudogene. CDR3 size: 11 residues. The CDR3 DNA is TGTGCAAGTCGCTACTTGGAGACCCAGTACTTC. Its translation is CASRYLETQYF.

The rearrangement links TRBV4-1 to TRBJ2-7; possibly TRBD1 or TRBD2 for D (8 bases each). The V end was cut by 1 base, the J end by 2 bases, with 12 bases between. Looked up from germline, CDR1 is MGHRA and CDR2 is YSYEKL. This CDR3 has 15 residues. CDR3 DNA sequence: TGCGCCAGCAGCCAAGTAGCGGGACAGGCCTACGAGCAGTACTTC. Encoded protein: CASSQVAGQAYEQYF.

The chain uses TRBV20-1 and TRBJ2-1, with D possibly being TRBD2 (5 bases). V was clipped by 5 bases and J by 10 bases, with 12 bases between them. The CDR3 is made up of 11 amino acids. Germline assignment: CDR1 DFQATT and CDR2 SNEGSKA (reference sequence). Written as DNA, the CDR3 is TGCAGTGCTCCGCCTCCGGGGGAGCAGTTCTTC. Encoded protein: CSAPPPGEQFF.

This sequence joins TRBV7-2 and TRBJ2-7; D not certain. Germline V gene data show CDR1 as SGHTA and CDR2 as FQGNSA. The CDR3 spans 14 residues. Between the trimmed V and J ends, which lost 4 bases and 3 bases, there was a span of 13 bases. CDR3 amino acids: CASSYSTNFYEQYF. CDR3 nucleotide sequence: TGTGCCAGCAGCTATTCCACGAATTTCTACGAGCAGTACTTC.

The gene calls are TRBV7-9 and TRBJ1-5; 7 nucleotides align to TRBD1. The CDR3 contains 17 residues. V lost 2 bases to trimming and J lost 3 bases; unmatched junction nucleotides: 10. Germline values: CDR1 SEHNR, CDR2 FQNEAQ (reference sequence). DNA of the CDR3: TGTGCCAGCAGCTTACGAGACAAGACAGGGTACAATCAGCCCCAGCATTTT. Its protein product is CASSLRDKTGYNQPQHF.